This section outlines one T cell receptor (beta chain) sequence together with its context. What it binds is not known. Only one heparinised blood draw was taken per donor, and its volume averaged approximately 120 mL. Researchers reported sorting CD4+ naive, central memory, regulatory and stem cell-like memory cells via CD45RO/CCR7/CD25/CD127/CD95/CD27. This entry is derived from a study of beta chain features in type 1 diabetes. V trimming: 5 bases; J trimming: 8 bases; junction bases outside the gene matches: 2. Germline V CDR1 and CDR2: KGHSH, LQKENI. The CDR3 totals 14 residues. Expressed TCRB transcripts were sequenced after all isolated RNA was converted to cDNA. Some clones are missing from TCRdb's copy, which holds only in-frame ones; the method was immunoSEQ multiplex PCR. The sample lists some 150,000 clones, 6.9% occurring once. Regarding the study as a whole: The question left open here concerned HLA type influencing TCRB rearrangement.

The gene calls are TRBV18 and TRBJ2-1; TRBD2 aligns across 14 bases. The sequencing sample was made of central memory CD4+ T cells from blood. The receptor's source is a woman aged 25 to 39 in good health. The CDR3 nucleotides read TGTGCCAGCTCAGAGGGACTAGCGGGAGATGAGCAGTTCTTC. It is translated as CASSEGLAGDEQFF.